The next 3 T cell receptor beta chains were all read from a single sample in a study of T cell changes during pregnancy in multiple sclerosis. The protocol was immunoSEQ multiplex PCR, while the TCRdb copy is restricted to in-frame clones and leaves out a portion. The sample has tens of thousands of clones, approximately 90% seen once; the top ten hold more than 1.4%. This specimen consisted of peripheral blood, obtained before pregnancy. The source of these receptors is a female donor with multiple sclerosis, enrolled in a pregnancy study.

The chain joins TRBV2 to TRBJ1-4, with D possibly matching TRBD1 (5 bases). There are 14 residues in the CDR3. Germline CDR1 reads SNHLY; CDR2 reads FYNNEI. The V end lost 4 bases, the J end lost 5 bases, and 11 bases lay between the germline ends. The CDR3 sequence is CASSAGLTNEKLFF. As DNA, the CDR3 is TGTGCCAGCAGTGCGGGACTTACGAATGAAAAACTGTTTTTT.

The rearrangement joins TRBV9 to TRBJ1-2; 8 positions match TRBD1. This CDR3 comprises 14 residues. The junction had 6 bases not matched to a gene; V was cut back by 1 base and J by 7 bases. Germline assignment: CDR1 SGDLS and CDR2 YYNGEE. Written as DNA, the CDR3 is TGTGCCAGCAGCGTAAGGGCAGGGGGCAGTGGCTACACCTTC. This gives the protein CASSVRAGGSGYTF. The entire variable domain, with the rest obtained from reference TRBV9 and TRBJ1-2, is as follows: DSGVTQTPKHLITATGQRVTLRCSPRSGDLSVYWYQQSLDQGLQFLIQYYNGEERAKGNILERFSAQQFPDLHSELNLSSLELGDSALYFCASSVRAGGSGYTFGSGTRLTVV.

V usage is TRBV5-1 and J usage is TRBJ1-6, with a tentative D call TRBD1 (5 bases). Trimming cost V 0 bases and J 2 bases, with 6 bases left between them. Per germline, CDR1 SGHRS and CDR2 YFSETQ. The CDR3 runs 15 residues. In DNA form, the CDR3 reads TGCGCCAGCAGCTTGGGACAGCCCTATAATTCACCCCTCCACTTT. It is translated as CASSLGQPYNSPLHF.